This T cell receptor (beta chain) was identified during a study of cytomegalovirus exposure and HLA in healthy donors. 13 Jbeta primers and 60 Vbeta primers were used for the PCR. Sequencing used immunoSEQ multiplex PCR; TCRdb keeps in-frame clones, though not all of them. This sample has 250,000 to 350,000 clones, with roughly 70% found just once. Study outcomes and limitations: In an earlier analysis, about 87% or about 30%: the productive usage of most TCR beta V segments. As a later analysis showed, a missense DCLRE1C variant was linked to trimming of TCR beta V- and J-genes. A few CMV-associated chains were confirmed in vitro to be specific for CMV antigens.

This clone was detected a few times. Its specificity is not known. The CDR3 is made up of 15 amino acids. From germline, CDR1 is SGHTA and CDR2 FQGNSA. The V end lost 3 bases, the J end lost 2 bases, and 11 bases lay between the germline ends. This chain uses TRBV7-2 with TRBJ1-3; D is undetermined. This TCR derives from a female donor in good health and CMV-seronegative. The specimen sequenced was PBMCs. The CDR3 DNA sequence: TGTGCCAGCAGCTTTGTTGGGCAGGCTGGAAACACCATATATTTT. Its translation is CASSFVGQAGNTIYF.